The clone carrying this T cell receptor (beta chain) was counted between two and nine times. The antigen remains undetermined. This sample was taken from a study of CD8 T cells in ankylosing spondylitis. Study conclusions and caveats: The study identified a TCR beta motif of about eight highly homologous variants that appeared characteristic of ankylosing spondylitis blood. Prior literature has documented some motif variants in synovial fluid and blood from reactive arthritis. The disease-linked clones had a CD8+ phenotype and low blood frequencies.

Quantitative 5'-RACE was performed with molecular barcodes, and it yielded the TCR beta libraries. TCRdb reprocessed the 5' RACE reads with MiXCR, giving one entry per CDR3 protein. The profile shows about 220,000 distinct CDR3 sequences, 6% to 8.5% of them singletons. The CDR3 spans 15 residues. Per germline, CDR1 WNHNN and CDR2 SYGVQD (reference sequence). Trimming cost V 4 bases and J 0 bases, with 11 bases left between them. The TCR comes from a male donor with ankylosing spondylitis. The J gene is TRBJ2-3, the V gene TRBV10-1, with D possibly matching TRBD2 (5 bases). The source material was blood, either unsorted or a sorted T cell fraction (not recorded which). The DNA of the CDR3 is TGCGCCAGCAGTGTATCAGCGGCTAGCACAGATACGCAGTATTTT. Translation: CASSVSAASTDTQYF.